These T cell receptor beta chains were read from a single sample in a study of T cells in tuberculosis. Sequenced by immunoSEQ multiplex PCR; TCRdb stores in-frame clones only, minus some. The data show 25,000 to 35,000 clones, under 95% seen once. Material for sequencing was PBMCs. These receptors all come from a donor between 5 and 29 years old with latent tuberculosis or without tuberculosis infection. Some clones in this sample may be carry-over from other donors' samples. Each CDR3 is given with its conserved first and last residue.

>TRBV25-1
CASSDSIQGNSYNEQFF
>TRBV10-3
CAINKASNTEAFF
>TRBV28
CASTLGGRPYNEQFF
>TRBV21-1
CASSKDSPGGCLNEQFF
>TRBV9
CASSVDGRGTGEQYF
>TRBV30
CAWSVKGTGDEKLFF
>TRBV6-5
CASSYRLAGAHEQFF
>TRBV6-5
CASSYRGTPYEQYF
>TRBV7-9
CASSLGGQGSTEAFF
>TRBV2
CASRRDWGIAAQYF
>TRBV4-2
CASSQEAGGVDTQYF
>TRBV6-1
CAGKRQNEKLFF
>TRBV23-1
CATPIPPRQENYNEQFF
>TRBV4-1
CASSQGRDGHGNQPQHF
>TRBV5-5
CASSLLAGVNEQYF
>TRBV7-8
CASSLGTIYEQYF
>TRBV5-1
CASSFGGTGVGEQYF
>TRBV5-1
CASSWGSPGAGELFF
>TRBV4-1
CASSQESRGALNTGELFF
>TRBV30
CAWSVDLGLAGFSDEQFF
>TRBV18
CASSPGDRGYTYEQYF
>TRBV5-1
CASSLRVSSYNEQFF
>TRBV28
CASTPEGAGDEKLFF
>TRBV7-9
CASSLVAPGDYGYTF
>TRBV19
CASSPRGGSGRAHEQFF
>TRBV27
CASSLGLAGWNEQYF
>TRBV28
CASGQNRGLVSDYGYTF
>TRBV6-6
CASSYLTGQGYNEQFF
>TRBV21-1
CASSSRTRCEPGANVLTF
>TRBV2
CASSSDRGPYEKLFF
>TRBV27
CASSRLAGKTDTQYF
>TRBV21-1
CASSKSPGQGEPCYTF
>TRBV7-9
CASSPEGQEHF
>TRBV29-1
CSVVGTSSAIEQFF
>TRBV27
CASSPEGRPYEQYF
>TRBV11-2
CASSWRDRNSYEQYF
>TRBV28
CASSRSGSYEQYF
>TRBV18
CASSSGTGEYF
>TRBV5-1
CASSFRTSGDHEQFF
>TRBV6-6
CASSYPGTSNQPQHF
>TRBV28
CASSPASGRGGTDTQYF
>TRBV11-2
CASSRGDSRVHTGHYTF
>TRBV28
CASSYSPTGNEAFF
>TRBV29-1
CSVGGQATYGYTF
>TRBV28
CASSFRTGFTYEQYF
>TRBV21-1
CASSESELGLVGLYEQYF
>TRBV19
CASSIDRGTDYGYTF
>TRBV30
CAWSVWVTGVEQFF
>TRBV19
CASSRSGTGDYEQYF
>TRBV6-5
CASSAGQSSNQPQHF
>TRBV2
CASSPGTGNYEQYF
>TRBV28
CAITSRVANAKNIQYF
>TRBV4-1
CASSQGGGGNQPQHF
>TRBV9
CASSVTDSIRQPQHF
>TRBV6-5
CASSYSWAGSYEQYF
>TRBV6-1
CASSGDRAGTEAFF
>TRBV5-4
CASSPRGAGGADTQYF
>TRBV27
CASSLYGQGENSPLHF
>TRBV6-5
CASSYLEGLNYGYTF
>TRBV5-8
CASSSRQGALNYGYTF